One and the same sample provided the 22 T cell receptor beta chains below, sequenced in a study of T cell responses to AZD1222 COVID-19 vaccine. Libraries were prepared by immunoSEQ multiplex PCR; TCRdb keeps only in-frame clonotypes and omits some of them. The data show about 110,000 clones, about nine tenths seen once. This specimen consisted of peripheral blood, obtained on day 0 of AZD1222 vaccination. Every receptor here comes from an adult in good health.

V and J are TRBV7-9 and TRBJ1-2, with D maybe TRBD1 (5 bases). V lost 11 bases, J lost 0 bases, and 22 bases lay in between. Germline CDR1 and CDR2: SEHNR and FQNEAQ (reference sequence). This CDR3 is built from 16 residues. CDR3 DNA sequence: TGTGCCGGCCACAAGGAAGGGGCAAACCCTAACTATGGCTACACCTTC. This encodes CAGHKEGANPNYGYTF.

The chain is built from TRBV7-2 and TRBJ1-3; a possible D gene is TRBD1 (6 bases). Germline CDR1 SGHTA, CDR2 FQGNSA. The length of the CDR3 is 14 residues. The V gene lost 2 bases and the J gene lost 4 bases, with 9 bases spanning the gap. CDR3 nucleotides: TGTGCCAGCAGCTTAATGGGGGGCGGAAACACCATATATTTT. This sequence encodes CASSLMGGGNTIYF.

This chain uses TRBV2 with TRBJ1-4, with 9 nucleotides matching TRBD1. Germline V lookup: CDR1 SNHLY, CDR2 FYNNEI. The CDR3 totals 12 residues. V shed 9 bases and J 14 bases; nucleotides not matched to a gene: 10. The CDR3 loop is CASEQGAQSLFF. As DNA, the CDR3 is TGTGCCAGTGAACAGGGGGCGCAGAGTCTGTTTTTT.

The chain employs TRBV9 and TRBJ1-1; possible D gene TRBD1, 6 bases. Germline V gene sequence: CDR1 SGDLS, CDR2 YYNGEE. This CDR3 contains 15 residues. V dropped 3 bases and J dropped 4 bases, with 16 bases sitting between them. CDR3 coding DNA: TGTGCCAGCAGCGAGGGAGGGGGAGCCCCCACTGAAGCTTTCTTT. Translation gives CASSEGGGAPTEAFF.

The chain links TRBV27 to TRBJ2-1; D uncertain. This CDR3 contains 15 residues. Germline loops: CDR1 MNHEY, CDR2 SMNVEV (reference sequence). V shed 3 bases and J shed 3 bases, with 12 bases lying between them. CDR3 coding DNA: TGTGCCAGCAGTTTTGTCCCTGGCGACTACAATGAGCAGTTCTTC. Translating gives CASSFVPGDYNEQFF.

The chain is built from TRBV7-9 and TRBJ2-1, with D possibly being TRBD2 (5 bases). V lost 0 bases and J 3 bases, leaving 6 bases between the germline ends. The CDR3 is made up of 14 amino acids. CDR1 and CDR2 from the germline V gene are SEHNR and FQNEAQ (reference sequence). This CDR3 reads CASSLAGDYNEQFF. The CDR3 nucleotides are TGTGCCAGCAGCTTAGCGGGAGACTACAATGAGCAGTTCTTC.

This clone has only a few counts. The chain recombines TRBV5-1 with TRBJ1-2; 8 bases map to TRBD1. Looked up from germline, CDR1 is SGHRS and CDR2 is YFSETQ. V shed 5 bases, J shed 0 bases, and the junction held 6 bases outside the gene matches. The CDR3 sequence is 15 residues long. This chain's CDR3 is CASRSGTGSNYGYTF. The CDR3 nucleotides read TGCGCCAGCAGGTCTGGGACAGGCTCTAACTATGGCTACACCTTC.

The chain employs TRBV24-1 and TRBJ2-3; a possible D gene is TRBD1 (6 bases). The CDR3 has 16 amino acids. Germline V gives CDR1 KGHDR, CDR2 SFDVKD. Between the trimmed V and J ends, which lost 2 bases and 1 base, there was a span of 12 bases. CDR3 amino acids: CATSDSKQGRTDTQYF. The CDR3, as DNA: TGTGCCACCAGTGATTCAAAACAGGGACGCACAGATACGCAGTATTTT.

The rearrangement uses TRBV5-1 and TRBJ1-1, with D possibly TRBD1 on 6 matching bases. CDR3 size: 14 residues. V was cut by 2 bases and J by 4 bases, with 12 bases left in between. Germline lookup yields CDR1 SGHRS and CDR2 YFSETQ. The CDR3 nucleotides are TGCGCCAGCAGCTTCGGGGGCGGGGGCACTGAAGCTTTCTTT. Translation: CASSFGGGGTEAFF.

The V call is TRBV29-1, the J call TRBJ2-3; D gene uncertain. Germline-derived CDR1 and CDR2 are SQVTM and ANQGSEA. V was shortened by 6 bases and J by 2 bases, with 12 bases between the two germline ends. The CDR3 contains 13 residues. The CDR3 here is CSVRTGSTDTQYF. In DNA, the CDR3 is TGCAGCGTCCGTACCGGGTCCACAGATACGCAGTATTTT.

As DNA, the CDR3 is TGTGCCAGCCGGTCTAGCAGGAACATTCAGTACTTC. Its protein product is CASRSSRNIQYF. This sequence joins TRBV28 and TRBJ2-4; maybe TRBD2 (5 bases). The germline V gene encodes CDR1 MDHEN and CDR2 SYDVKM. The CDR3 is 12 residues long. V lost 8 bases and J lost 7, with 12 bases in between.

This sequence joins TRBV14 and TRBJ1-5; D is uncertain. Between the trimmed V and J ends, which lost 2 bases and 7 bases, there was a span of 18 bases. The CDR3 covers 16 residues. The V gene's germline CDR1 is SGHDN and CDR2 FVKESK. CDR3 in amino acids: CASSQYAGRLDQPQHF. The DNA of the CDR3 is TGTGCCAGCAGCCAATACGCCGGCAGGCTCGACCAGCCCCAGCATTTT.

This rearrangement joins TRBV28 to TRBJ1-5, with a weak D call TRBD1 (5 bases). Trimming cost V 3 bases and J 3 bases, with 12 bases left between them. Looked up from germline, CDR1 is MDHEN and CDR2 is SYDVKM. The CDR3 covers 15 residues. CDR3 region: CASSFFGGSNQPQHF. In nucleotides, the CDR3 is TGTGCCAGCAGTTTTTTTGGGGGTTCCAATCAGCCCCAGCATTTT.

J is TRBJ1-1 and V is TRBV7-9; unclear D gene. The CDR3 has 14 residues. V was pared by 1 base and J by 6 bases, with 12 bases between. In germline, CDR1 is SEHNR, CDR2 FQNEAQ (reference sequence). The CDR3 DNA sequence: TGTGCCAGCAGCTTAGATTCGGGTAGTCCTGAAGCTTTCTTT. It encodes CASSLDSGSPEAFF.

The table lists this clone with a count of one. This chain connects TRBV5-1 to TRBJ1-2; TRBD1 aligns across 8 bases. With 5 bases clipped from V and 2 bases from J, the junction kept 5 bases outside the gene matches. From germline, CDR1 is SGHRS and CDR2 YFSETQ. The CDR3 runs 14 residues. This CDR3 is CASRLPGGNYGYTF. The CDR3 DNA follows: TGCGCCAGCAGGTTACCAGGGGGCAACTATGGCTACACCTTC.

V gene TRBV21-1 combines with J gene TRBJ1-1; TRBD1 reflects the table's D call only, with no check against the DNA. TRBV21-1 is tagged as a pseudogene. The CDR3 consists of 15 residues. The CDR3 is CASSGTGIKNTEAFF. DNA for the CDR3: TGTGCCAGCAGTGGGACAGGCATAAAGAACACTGAAGCTTTCTTT.

This clone is a singleton in its sample. The chain has TRBV24-1 and TRBJ1-5; unclear D gene. V lost 3 bases and J 0 bases, leaving 11 bases between the germline ends. Germline CDR1 is KGHDR and CDR2 is SFDVKD. This CDR3 has 16 amino acids. CDR3 sequence reads: CATSDTRRDSNQPQHF. The CDR3 DNA sequence: TGTGCCACCAGTGATACTCGACGGGATAGCAATCAGCCCCAGCATTTT.

The CDR3 bases are TGTGCCAGCAGTCGACAGGGGTCCCACGAGCAGTACTTC. Its protein product is CASSRQGSHEQYF. The gene calls are TRBV6-5 and TRBJ2-7, with 8 bases aligning to TRBD1. The CDR3 runs to 13 residues. The junction had 5 bases not matched to a gene; V was cut back by 5 bases and J by 5 bases. Germline V lookup: CDR1 MNHEY, CDR2 SVGAGI.

The rearrangement links TRBV9 to TRBJ1-4; weak D call: TRBD1 (5 bases). The CDR3 sequence is 15 residues long. CDR1 SGDLS and CDR2 YYNGEE come from the germline V gene. Trimming pared 3 bases from V and 3 bases from J, leaving 12 bases between. For the CDR3, the DNA is TGTGCCAGCAGCGGGGGCTCCCGGCCTAATGAAAAACTGTTTTTT. Translating it yields CASSGGSRPNEKLFF.

V is TRBV27 and J is TRBJ1-2; possibly TRBD1 for D (5 bases). Trimming pared 6 bases from V and 8 bases from J, leaving 19 bases between. The germline V gene has CDR1 MNHEY and CDR2 SMNVEV (reference sequence). CDR3 length: 14 residues. CDR3 in amino acids: CASSPLAGWGGYTF. The DNA of the CDR3 is TGTGCCAGCAGCCCCCTCGCGGGGTGGGGGGGCTACACCTTC.

The V call is TRBV27, the J call TRBJ2-2, with 8 bases aligning to TRBD2. The CDR3 length is 19 residues. Germline values: CDR1 MNHEY, CDR2 SMNVEV (reference sequence). The V gene end was trimmed by 3 bases and the J gene end by 3 bases; junction bases not matched to a gene: 15. The CDR3 region has the DNA TGTGCCAGCAGTTTCCGAAGTCCAGCGGGAGCCATATACACCGGGGAGCTGTTTTTT. Translation: CASSFRSPAGAIYTGELFF.

The chain uses TRBV10-3 and TRBJ1-2; D not resolved. The CDR3 contains 11 residues. V was shortened by 3 bases and J by 6 bases, with 5 bases between the two germline ends. Germline V gene data show CDR1 as ENHRY and CDR2 as SYGVKD. CDR3 loop: CAISDSDGYTF. CDR3 in DNA: TGTGCCATCAGTGACTCGGATGGCTACACCTTC.